These 22 T cell receptor beta chains came from one sample sequenced in a study of T cells in Graves' hyperthyroidism and ophthalmopathy. TCR beta CDR3 sequences were amplified from RNA transcripts. RT-PCR in the first round (using the HTBI primer set) targeted the TCR CDR3. MiXCR was run by TCRdb on the multiplex PCR reads, yielding one entry per CDR3 protein. The sample yields roughly 510,000 distinct CDR3 sequences, around 50% seen once. Sequencing input: peripheral blood or thyroid tissue (not recorded which). These receptors all stem from an adult woman with Graves' disease, either hyperthyroidism or ophthalmopathy (not recorded which).

The gene calls are TRBV15 and TRBJ2-5; the match to TRBD2 covers 8 bases. V trimming: 4 bases; J trimming: 5 bases; junction bases outside the gene matches: 6. The germline V gene has CDR1 LNHNV and CDR2 YYDKDF (reference sequence). This CDR3 is 14 amino acids long. The CDR3 region is CATSNGAGEETQYF. The CDR3 nucleotides are TGTGCCACCAGCAACGGAGCGGGAGAGGAGACCCAGTACTTC.

This clonotype was observed once. The chain combines TRBV5-1 with TRBJ2-7; D gene ambiguous. There are 11 residues in the CDR3. CDR1 and CDR2 (germline): SGHRS, YFSETQ. The germline V and J ends were trimmed by 4 bases and 3 bases, with 5 bases remaining between them. The CDR3 DNA is TGCGCCAGCAGCAAGAACTACGAGCAGTACTTC. Encoded protein: CASSKNYEQYF. Full variable domain (remainder filled in from reference TRBV5-1 and TRBJ2-7): KAGVTQTPRYLIKTRGQQVTLSCSPISGHRSVSWYQQTPGQGLQFLFEYFSETQRNKGNFPGRFSGRQFSNSRSEMNVSTLELGDSALYLCASSKNYEQYFGPGTRLTVT.

The rearrangement joins TRBV12-3 or TRBV12-4 to TRBJ2-5; TRBD2 aligns across 11 bases. The length of the CDR3 is 17 residues. Unmatched junction bases numbered 9, after V lost 3 bases and J lost 3 bases. The CDR3 region is CASSFQLGGLAEETQYF. In DNA form, the CDR3 reads TGTGCCAGCAGTTTCCAACTAGGGGGACTAGCGGAAGAGACCCAGTACTTC.

The V call is TRBV19, the J call TRBJ1-1; TRBD1 aligns across 8 bases. This CDR3 has 16 amino acids. Germline CDR1 LNHDA, CDR2 SQIVND (reference sequence). J lost 1 base, V lost 7 bases, and 11 bases had no gene match. CDR3 in DNA: TGTGCCAGTACCGCCCTAACAGGGGGTTCGAACACTGAAGCTTTCTTT. Translating it yields CASTALTGGSNTEAFF.

Notes on this clonotype: A junction end diverges from the germline sequence, so it may reflect a read error. The rearrangement joins TRBV7-6 to TRBJ2-7; D is perhaps TRBD1 (5 bases). Looked up from germline, CDR1 is SGHVS and CDR2 is FNYEAQ. This CDR3 contains 14 residues. The CDR3 nucleotides read TGCGCCAGCAGCCAAGTTGACAGCTCCTACGAGCAGTACTTC. This gives the protein CASSQVDSSYEQYF.

The sample holds a few counts of this clonotype. The V call is TRBV24-1, the J call TRBJ2-7; unclear D gene. Germline assignment: CDR1 KGHDR and CDR2 SFDVKD. Trimming pared 4 bases from V and 2 bases from J, leaving 11 bases between. The CDR3 extends over 14 amino acids. The CDR3 reads CATSEGQAPYEQYF. The CDR3 nucleotides are TGTGCCACCAGTGAGGGCCAAGCACCCTACGAGCAGTACTTC.

The chain is built from TRBV2 and TRBJ1-5, with 7 bases fitting TRBD1. Germline CDR1 and CDR2: SNHLY and FYNNEI. After removal of 11 bases from V and 0 bases from J, the junction contained 16 bases not matched to a gene. The CDR3 loop spans 17 amino acids. The CDR3: CAGTLLKTGPSNQPQHF. The CDR3 DNA is TGTGCCGGCACCTTATTGAAGACAGGGCCTAGCAATCAGCCCCAGCATTTT. The full variable domain, its missing parts supplied by reference TRBV2 and TRBJ1-5, is EPEVTQTPSHQVTQMGQEVILRCVPISNHLYFYWYRQILGQKVEFLVSFYNNEISEKSEIFDDQFSVERPDGSNFTLKIRSTKLEDSAMYFCAGTLLKTGPSNQPQHFGDGTRLSIL.

In its sample, this clonotype was seen a few times. The chain uses TRBV11-2 and TRBJ1-4, with D hard to call. V was cut by 0 bases and J by 13 bases, with 9 bases left in between. The germline V gene has CDR1 SGHAT and CDR2 FQNNGV. The CDR3 consists of 12 residues. This chain's CDR3 is CASSLDRAGLFF. The CDR3 nucleotides read TGTGCCAGCAGCTTAGATAGAGCAGGACTGTTTTTT.

This clonotype was recorded at least ten times. The J gene is TRBJ2-5, the V gene TRBV5-4; 7 nucleotides line up with TRBD2. This CDR3 is 18 amino acids long. Trimming removed 0 bases from V and 3 bases from J; junction bases left unmatched: 14. Germline CDR1 is SGHNT and CDR2 is YYREEE (reference sequence). The CDR3 region has the DNA TGTGCCAGCAGCTTGGCGGGGCGAGGCGGGAGACGGAAAGAGACCCAGTACTTC. Residues: CASSLAGRGGRRKETQYF. The variable domain in full, completed from reference TRBV5-4 and TRBJ2-5, reads ETGVTQSPTHLIKTRGQQVTLRCSSQSGHNTVSWYQQALGQGPQFIFQYYREEENGRGNFPPRFSGLQFPNYSSELNVNALELDDSALYLCASSLAGRGGRRKETQYFGPGTRLLVL.

This clonotype was recorded once. The chain links TRBV2 to TRBJ1-2, with 10 bases identical to TRBD1. The V and J ends lost 6 bases and 6 bases, in that order; junction bases with no gene match: 10. The CDR3 is 15 residues long. Germline V CDR1 and CDR2: SNHLY, FYNNEI. The CDR3, as DNA: TGTGCCAGCAGAGTATCCGGGACAGGGGACGATGGCTACACCTTC. Translation gives CASRVSGTGDDGYTF.

The V call is TRBV5-6, the J call TRBJ1-1; D gene ambiguous. The CDR3 runs to 14 residues. CDR1 is SGHDT and CDR2 is YYEEEE in the germline V gene. The V end lost 4 bases, the J end lost 1 base, and 11 bases lay between the germline ends. The chain's CDR3 is CASSRFNRNTEAFF. CDR3 DNA sequence: TGTGCCAGCAGCCGATTCAACAGGAACACTGAAGCTTTCTTT.

V is TRBV7-9 and J is TRBJ1-3; no clear D gene. The CDR3 runs to 13 residues. V lost 3 bases, J lost 7 bases, and 10 bases lay in between. CDR1 is SEHNR, CDR2 FQNEAQ, per germline (reference sequence). The CDR3 protein is CASSFGPRNTIYF. The CDR3 region has the DNA TGTGCCAGCAGCTTCGGCCCCCGGAACACCATATATTTT.

V usage is TRBV7-2 and J usage is TRBJ2-7; 7 positions match TRBD1. V was pared by 2 bases and J by 4 bases, with 5 bases of the junction left unmatched. This CDR3 has 14 amino acids. CDR1 and CDR2 (germline): SGHTA, FQGNSA. The CDR3 loop is CASSLIQGVYEQYF. The CDR3 nucleotides read TGTGCCAGCAGCTTAATTCAGGGGGTATACGAGCAGTACTTC.

This clonotype was observed at least ten times. The chain carries TRBV3-1 and TRBJ1-1, with 7 bases fitting TRBD1. The junction had 2 bases not matched to a gene; V was cut back by 3 bases and J by 1 base. Germline CDR1 reads LGHDT; CDR2 reads YNNKEL (reference sequence). This CDR3 has 14 residues. The CDR3 sequence is CASSQGQSNTEAFF. The CDR3 bases are TGTGCCAGCAGCCAGGGACAGTCGAACACTGAAGCTTTCTTT. The variable domain in full, with the rest retrieved from reference TRBV3-1 and TRBJ1-1, is DTAVSQTPKYLVTQMGNDKSIKCEQNLGHDTMYWYKQDSKKFLKIMFSYNNKELIINETVPNRFSPKSPDKAHLNLHINSLELGDSAVYFCASSQGQSNTEAFFGQGTRLTVV.

This clonotype was found a few times. This rearrangement joins TRBV25-1 to TRBJ1-6; D gene unclear. The CDR3 sequence is 12 residues long. Trimming cost V 3 bases and J 8 bases, with 5 bases left between them. Germline V gene lookup returns CDR1 MGHDK and CDR2 SYGVNS. The CDR3 sequence is CASSEGYSPLHF. The CDR3 DNA sequence: TGTGCCAGCAGTGAGGGGTATTCACCCCTCCACTTT.

This clonotype was seen only once. The chain carries TRBV11-3 and TRBJ2-2; perhaps D is TRBD1 or TRBD2 (5 bases each). The germline gives CDR1 SGHNT, CDR2 YENEEA. The CDR3 runs to 15 residues. Trimming left V 5 bases short and J 0 bases short, with 10 bases between. CDR3 nucleotides: TGTGCCAGCAGCCCGGGACCGACGAACACCGGGGAGCTGTTTTTT. It translates to CASSPGPTNTGELFF.

This clonotype was seen repeatedly, ten times or more. The chain employs TRBV9 and TRBJ1-2; weak D call: TRBD1 (5 bases). The CDR3 has 15 residues. Trimming took off 4 bases at V and 2 bases at J, with 15 bases between the two ends. Germline assignment: CDR1 SGDLS and CDR2 YYNGEE. In nucleotides, the CDR3 is TGTGCCAGCAGCCATCGGGGAGGGGCCAACTATGGCTACACCTTC. Residues: CASSHRGGANYGYTF.

There are many counts of this clonotype. In nucleotides, the CDR3 is TGTGCCAGCAGCCAAACTAGGGTGTATCAAGAGACCCAGTACTTC. It is translated as CASSQTRVYQETQYF. V and J are TRBV14 and TRBJ2-5; D is perhaps TRBD2 (5 bases). V lost 2 bases and J 2 bases, leaving 12 bases between the germline ends. CDR3 length: 15 residues. From germline, CDR1 is SGHDN and CDR2 FVKESK.

About this clonotype: Being one base from a much bigger clone, this may be a read error. The chain has TRBV20-1 and TRBJ1-2; unclear D gene. This CDR3 has 14 amino acids. Germline CDR1 DFQATT, CDR2 SNEGSKA (reference sequence). Trimming cost V 2 bases and J 1 base, with 11 bases left between them. CDR3 amino acids: CSARRNYFNYGYTF. The CDR3 region has the DNA TGCAGTGCTAGAAGAAACTATTTTAACTATGGCTACACCTTC.

The chain carries TRBV20-1 and TRBJ1-5; TRBD1 might be the D (5 bases). Germline-derived CDR1 and CDR2 are DFQATT and SNEGSKA (reference sequence). Trimming cost V 6 bases and J 4 bases, with 10 bases left between them. CDR3 length: 12 amino acids. DNA of the CDR3: TGCAGTGCCCCCGGGACTAATCAGCCCCAGCATTTT. Translated, it gives CSAPGTNQPQHF.

The V call is TRBV5-1, the J call TRBJ2-6; D unresolved. The germline V and J ends were trimmed by 0 bases and 5 bases, with 12 bases remaining between them. This CDR3 spans 16 amino acids. In germline, CDR1 is SGHRS, CDR2 YFSETQ. The CDR3 DNA sequence: TGCGCCAGCAGCTTGGCCGGGTTCGGACGGGCCAACGTCCTGACTTTC. Translating gives CASSLAGFGRANVLTF.

This chain joins TRBV10-3 and TRBJ1-5, with 8 nucleotides matching TRBD1. This CDR3 spans 16 amino acids. Trimming took 11 bases from V and 7 from J; bases not matched to a gene: 19. Germline V CDR1 and CDR2: ENHRY, SYGVKD. DNA for the CDR3: TGTGCCCACCAGGGGGCTCCGGGTGGGTATGGGCAGCCCCAGCATTTT. Translating gives CAHQGAPGGYGQPQHF.